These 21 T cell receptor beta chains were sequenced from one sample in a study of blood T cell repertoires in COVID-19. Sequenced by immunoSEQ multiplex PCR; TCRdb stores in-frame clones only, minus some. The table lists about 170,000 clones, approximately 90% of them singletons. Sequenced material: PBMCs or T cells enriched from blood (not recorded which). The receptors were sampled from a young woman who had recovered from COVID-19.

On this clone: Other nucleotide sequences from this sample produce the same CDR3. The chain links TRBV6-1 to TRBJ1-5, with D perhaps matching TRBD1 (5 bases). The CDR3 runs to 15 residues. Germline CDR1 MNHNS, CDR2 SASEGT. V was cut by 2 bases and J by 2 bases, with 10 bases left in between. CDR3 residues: CASSERGRGNQPQHF. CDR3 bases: TGTGCCAGCAGTGAAAGGGGAAGGGGCAATCAGCCCCAGCATTTT.

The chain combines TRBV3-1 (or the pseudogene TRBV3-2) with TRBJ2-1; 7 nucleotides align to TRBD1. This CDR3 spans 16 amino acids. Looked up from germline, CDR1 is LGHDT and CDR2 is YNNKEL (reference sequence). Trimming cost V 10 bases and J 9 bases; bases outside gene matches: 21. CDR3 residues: CATPHWTGPLRSEQFF. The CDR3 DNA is TGTGCCACGCCTCATTGGACAGGTCCTCTGCGGAGTGAGCAGTTCTTC.

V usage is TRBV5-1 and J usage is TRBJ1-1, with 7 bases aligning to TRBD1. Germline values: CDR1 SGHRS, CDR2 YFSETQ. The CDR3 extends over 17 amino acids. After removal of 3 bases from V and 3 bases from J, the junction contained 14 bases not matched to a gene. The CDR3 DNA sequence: TGCGCCAGCAGCTCGGACAGGAACCCCCCTCGGGACACTGAAGCTTTCTTT. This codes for CASSSDRNPPRDTEAFF.

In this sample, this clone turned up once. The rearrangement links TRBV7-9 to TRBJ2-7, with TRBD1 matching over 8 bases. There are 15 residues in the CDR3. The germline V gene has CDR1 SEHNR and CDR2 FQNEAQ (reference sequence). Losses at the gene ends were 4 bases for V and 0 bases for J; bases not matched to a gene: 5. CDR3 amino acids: CASSYSGTGSYEQYF. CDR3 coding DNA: TGTGCCAGCAGCTATTCCGGGACAGGCTCCTACGAGCAGTACTTC.

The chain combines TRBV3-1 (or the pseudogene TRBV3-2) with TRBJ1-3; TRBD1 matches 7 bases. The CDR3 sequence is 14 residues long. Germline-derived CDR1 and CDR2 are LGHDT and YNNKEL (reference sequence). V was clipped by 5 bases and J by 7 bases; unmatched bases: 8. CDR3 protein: CASSNHDRANTIYF. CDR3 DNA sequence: TGTGCCAGCAGCAACCACGACAGGGCCAACACCATATATTTT.

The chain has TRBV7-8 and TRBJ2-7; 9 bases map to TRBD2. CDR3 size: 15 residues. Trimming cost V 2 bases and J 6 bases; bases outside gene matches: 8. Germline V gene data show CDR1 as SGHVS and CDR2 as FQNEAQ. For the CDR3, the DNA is TGTGCCAGCAGCTTACTCCGGACTAGCGATTCCGAGCAGTACTTC. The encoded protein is CASSLLRTSDSEQYF.

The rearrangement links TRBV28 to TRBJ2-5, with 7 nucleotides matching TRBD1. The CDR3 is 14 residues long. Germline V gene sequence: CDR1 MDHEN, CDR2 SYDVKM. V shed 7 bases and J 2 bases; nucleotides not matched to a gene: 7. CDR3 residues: CASINAGGQETQYF. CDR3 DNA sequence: TGTGCCAGCATAAATGCAGGGGGACAAGAGACCCAGTACTTC.

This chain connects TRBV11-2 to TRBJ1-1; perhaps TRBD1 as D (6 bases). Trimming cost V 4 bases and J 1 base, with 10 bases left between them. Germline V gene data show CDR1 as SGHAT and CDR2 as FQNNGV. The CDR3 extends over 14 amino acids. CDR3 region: CASSWTARNTEAFF. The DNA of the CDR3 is TGTGCCAGCAGCTGGACAGCCAGGAACACTGAAGCTTTCTTT. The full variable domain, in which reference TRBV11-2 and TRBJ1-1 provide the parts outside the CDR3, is EAGVAQSPRYKIIEKRQSVAFWCNPISGHATLYWYQQILGQGPKLLIQFQNNGVVDDSQLPKDRFSAERLKGVDSTLKIQPAKLEDSAVYLCASSWTARNTEAFFGQGTRLTVV.

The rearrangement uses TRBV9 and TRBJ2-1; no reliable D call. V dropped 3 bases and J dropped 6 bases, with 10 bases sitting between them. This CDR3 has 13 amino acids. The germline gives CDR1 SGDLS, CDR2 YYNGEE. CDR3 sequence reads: CASSGDSFNEQFF. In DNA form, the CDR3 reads TGTGCCAGCAGCGGAGATAGTTTCAATGAGCAGTTCTTC.

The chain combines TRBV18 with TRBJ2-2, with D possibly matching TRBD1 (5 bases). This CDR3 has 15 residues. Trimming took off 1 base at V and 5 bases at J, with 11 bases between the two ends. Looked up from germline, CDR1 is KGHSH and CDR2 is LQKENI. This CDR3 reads CASSPLGHSTGELFF. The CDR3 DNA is TGTGCCAGCTCACCACTCGGACACAGTACCGGGGAGCTGTTTTTT.

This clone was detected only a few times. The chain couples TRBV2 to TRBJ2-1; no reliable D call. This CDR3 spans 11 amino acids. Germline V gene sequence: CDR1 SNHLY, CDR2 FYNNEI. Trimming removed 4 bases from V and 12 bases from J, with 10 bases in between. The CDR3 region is CASSVKFGQFF. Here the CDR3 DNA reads TGTGCCAGCAGTGTAAAATTCGGGCAGTTCTTC.

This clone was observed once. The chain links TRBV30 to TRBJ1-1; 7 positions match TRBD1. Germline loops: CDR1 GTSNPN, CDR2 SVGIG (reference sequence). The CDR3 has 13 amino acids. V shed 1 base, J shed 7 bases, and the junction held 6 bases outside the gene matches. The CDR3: CAWSESGTVEAFF. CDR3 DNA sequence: TGTGCCTGGAGTGAATCCGGGACAGTTGAAGCTTTCTTT.

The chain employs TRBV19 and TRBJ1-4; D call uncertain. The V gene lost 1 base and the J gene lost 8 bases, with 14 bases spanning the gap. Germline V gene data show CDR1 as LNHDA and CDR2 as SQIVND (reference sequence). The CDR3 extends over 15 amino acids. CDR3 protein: CASSIVSVSTEKLFF. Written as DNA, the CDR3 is TGTGCCAGTAGTATAGTCTCCGTGAGCACCGAAAAACTGTTTTTT.

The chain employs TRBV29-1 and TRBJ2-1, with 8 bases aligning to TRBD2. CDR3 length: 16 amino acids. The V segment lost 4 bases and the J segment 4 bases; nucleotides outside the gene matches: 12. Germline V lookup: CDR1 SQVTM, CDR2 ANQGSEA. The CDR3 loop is CSVGWVAGIGYNEQFF. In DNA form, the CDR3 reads TGCAGCGTTGGGTGGGTAGCGGGAATTGGGTACAATGAGCAGTTCTTC.

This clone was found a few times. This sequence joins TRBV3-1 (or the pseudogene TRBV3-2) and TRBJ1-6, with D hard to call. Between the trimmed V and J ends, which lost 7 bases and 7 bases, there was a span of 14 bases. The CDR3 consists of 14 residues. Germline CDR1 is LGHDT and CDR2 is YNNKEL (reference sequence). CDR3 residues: CASICRTRNSPLHF. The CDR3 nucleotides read TGTGCCAGCATTTGCCGGACTCGAAATTCACCCCTCCACTTT.

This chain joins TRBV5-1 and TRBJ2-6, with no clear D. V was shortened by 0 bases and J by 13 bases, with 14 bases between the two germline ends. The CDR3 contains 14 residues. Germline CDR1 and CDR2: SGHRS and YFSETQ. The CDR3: CASSLESPQRVLTF. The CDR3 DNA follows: TGCGCCAGCAGCTTGGAGTCCCCCCAACGGGTCCTGACTTTC.

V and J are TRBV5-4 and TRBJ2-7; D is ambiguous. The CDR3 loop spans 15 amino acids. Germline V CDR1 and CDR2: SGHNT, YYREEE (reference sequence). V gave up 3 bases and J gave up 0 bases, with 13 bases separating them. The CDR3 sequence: CASSYRQPGSYEQYF. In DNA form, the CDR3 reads TGTGCCAGCAGCTACAGACAACCCGGCTCCTACGAGCAGTACTTC.

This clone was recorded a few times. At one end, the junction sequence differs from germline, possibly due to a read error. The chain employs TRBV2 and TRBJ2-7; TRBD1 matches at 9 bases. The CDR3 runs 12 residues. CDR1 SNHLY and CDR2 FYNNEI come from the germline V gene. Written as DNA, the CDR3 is TGTGCCAGCAGTCGACAGGGGGTTCCCCCTCCCTTC. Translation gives CASSRQGVPPPF.

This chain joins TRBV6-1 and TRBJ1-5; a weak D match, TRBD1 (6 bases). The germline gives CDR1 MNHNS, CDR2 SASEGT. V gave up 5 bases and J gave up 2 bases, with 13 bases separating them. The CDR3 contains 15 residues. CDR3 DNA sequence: TGTGCCAGCAGTACACAGGGAATAGGCAATCAGCCCCAGCATTTT. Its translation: CASSTQGIGNQPQHF.

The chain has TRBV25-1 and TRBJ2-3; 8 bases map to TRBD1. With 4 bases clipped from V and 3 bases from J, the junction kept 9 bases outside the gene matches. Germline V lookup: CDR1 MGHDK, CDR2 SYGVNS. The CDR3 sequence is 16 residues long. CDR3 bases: TGTGCCAGCAGTGGCGTGGACAGGGATGAGACAGATACGCAGTATTTT. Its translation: CASSGVDRDETDTQYF.

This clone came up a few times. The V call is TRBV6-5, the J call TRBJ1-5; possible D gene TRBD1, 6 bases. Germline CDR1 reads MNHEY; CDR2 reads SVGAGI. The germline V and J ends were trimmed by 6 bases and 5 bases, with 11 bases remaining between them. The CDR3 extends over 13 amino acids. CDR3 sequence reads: CASRLTGHQPQHF. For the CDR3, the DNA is TGTGCCAGCAGATTGACAGGTCATCAGCCCCAGCATTTT.